Following are 30 T cell receptor beta chains from one sample sequenced in a study of regulatory T cells in long-lasting Graves disease. CDR3-region Arm-PCR and iRepertoire HTBI primers produced the TCR beta libraries. Each CDR3 protein is one row after TCRdb ran MiXCR on the multiplex PCR reads. Here the sample spans 650,000 to 700,000 distinct CDR3 sequences, about 32% being singletons. Time point defined: persistent/refractory GD, antithyroid drugs over 5 years with positive TRAb. After RNA was extracted from PBMCs, the TCR library was made from it. The sequences come from peripheral blood mononuclear cells (PBMCs), collected when the disease was refractory, from a patient treated with antithyroid drugs. These receptors were collected from a female donor with Graves disease.

This clonotype appeared a few times. The chain combines TRBV11-2 with TRBJ2-7; 8 bases line up with TRBD1. This CDR3 contains 14 residues. V shed 0 bases, J shed 2 bases, and the junction held 0 bases outside the gene matches. The germline V gene has CDR1 SGHAT and CDR2 FQNNGV. The CDR3 DNA sequence: TGTGCCAGCAGCTTAGAGACAGGGGCCTACGAGCAGTACTTC. Translating it yields CASSLETGAYEQYF.

The chain uses TRBV19 and TRBJ2-1; 9 bases line up with TRBD2. This CDR3 spans 14 amino acids. CDR1 LNHDA and CDR2 SQIVND come from the germline V gene (reference sequence). V lost 6 bases, J lost 5 bases, and 5 bases stayed unmatched. The CDR3 nucleotides are TGTGCCAGTAGGAGGCTAGCGGGAAACAATGAGCAGTTCTTC. Protein: CASRRLAGNNEQFF.

The genes are TRBV10-2 and TRBJ1-1; D might be TRBD1 (6 bases). This CDR3 is 14 amino acids long. Trimming took 0 bases from V and 3 from J, leaving 8 bases between them. In germline, CDR1 is WSHSY, CDR2 SAAADI. The CDR3 region has the DNA TGCGCCAGCAGTGAGTCCGGGGGCTACACTGAAGCTTTCTTT. As protein: CASSESGGYTEAFF.

Concerning this clonotype: A much larger clone differs from this one at a single base, so this may be a read error. The CDR3 is CASSPEQGFYEQYF. The CDR3 region has the DNA TGCGCCAGCAGCCCTGAACAGGGTTTCTACGAGCAGTACTTC. The gene calls are TRBV4-1 and TRBJ2-7, with D tentatively TRBD1 (6 bases). Germline V gene sequence: CDR1 MGHRA, CDR2 YSYEKL. This CDR3 is 14 amino acids long. V dropped 4 bases and J dropped 3 bases, with 13 bases sitting between them.

This chain connects TRBV20-1 to TRBJ1-5; D is unresolved. CDR1 DFQATT and CDR2 SNEGSKA come from the germline V gene (reference sequence). V lost 5 bases and J 2 bases, leaving 1 base between the germline ends. CDR3 length: 10 residues. CDR3 protein: CSACNQPQHF. The CDR3 DNA reads as TGCAGTGCTTGCAATCAGCCCCAGCATTTT.

The chain combines TRBV12-3 or TRBV12-4 with TRBJ1-3; D uncertain. The CDR3 runs to 13 residues. The ends were cut back, 4 bases at V and 4 bases at J, with 8 bases in the middle. CDR3 amino acids: CASSYGRGNTIYF. CDR3 coding DNA: TGTGCCAGCAGTTACGGGAGGGGAAACACCATATATTTT.

This chain joins TRBV9 and TRBJ2-7, with 12 nucleotides matching TRBD1. The germline V gene encodes CDR1 SGDLS and CDR2 YYNGEE. V lost 2 bases to trimming and J lost 6 bases; unmatched junction nucleotides: 6. This CDR3 has 15 amino acids. The CDR3 is CASSVGTGGNFEQYF. CDR3 bases: TGTGCCAGCAGCGTGGGGACAGGGGGCAATTTCGAGCAGTACTTC.

V usage is TRBV10-3 and J usage is TRBJ1-1; the D gene is possibly TRBD1 (6 bases). This CDR3 has 14 residues. Germline V gene lookup returns CDR1 ENHRY and CDR2 SYGVKD. Trimming removed 2 bases at V and 1 base at J, with 8 bases between. The CDR3 nucleotides read TGTGCCATCAGTGAGGGGGGGGCGAACACTGAAGCTTTCTTT. Its protein is CAISEGGANTEAFF.

The CDR3 region has the DNA TGCGCCAGCAGCTCAGCCCGGGAATCCCACCCGAACACCGGGGAGCTGTTTTTT. Translating gives CASSSARESHPNTGELFF. The rearrangement links TRBV5-1 to TRBJ2-2, with D tentatively TRBD2 (5 bases). CDR1 and CDR2 (germline): SGHRS, YFSETQ. The CDR3 sequence is 18 residues long. The V gene lost 3 bases and the J gene lost 0 bases, with 18 bases spanning the gap. Together with reference TRBV5-1 and TRBJ2-2, the CDR3 gives the full variable domain: KAGVTQTPRYLIKTRGQQVTLSCSPISGHRSVSWYQQTPGQGLQFLFEYFSETQRNKGNFPGRFSGRQFSNSRSEMNVSTLELGDSALYLCASSSARESHPNTGELFFGEGSRLTVL.

Only a few counts were recorded for this clonotype. The chain is built from TRBV27 and TRBJ2-7; 8 nucleotides match TRBD2. The CDR3 sequence is 15 residues long. Germline lookup yields CDR1 MNHEY and CDR2 SMNVEV (reference sequence). Losses at the gene ends were 6 bases for V and 3 bases for J; bases not matched to a gene: 10. The CDR3 sequence: CASSGLAGNFYEQYF. CDR3 DNA sequence: TGTGCCAGCAGCGGGCTAGCGGGTAACTTCTACGAGCAGTACTTC.

The chain links TRBV20-1 to TRBJ2-7; D may match TRBD1 or TRBD2 (5 bases each). The V and J ends lost 3 bases and 2 bases respectively, with 8 bases between them. The CDR3 is made up of 12 amino acids. Germline CDR1 and CDR2: DFQATT and SNEGSKA (reference sequence). CDR3 sequence reads: CSASGGTYEQYF. CDR3 nucleotides: TGCAGTGCTAGTGGGGGAACCTACGAGCAGTACTTC.

This clonotype was found a few times. V and J are TRBV15 and TRBJ1-1; D is perhaps TRBD1 (5 bases). Germline lookup yields CDR1 LNHNV and CDR2 YYDKDF (reference sequence). The V gene lost 4 bases and the J gene lost 0 bases, with 6 bases spanning the gap. The CDR3 sequence is 13 residues long. The CDR3 DNA sequence: TGTGCCACCAGCAAGGGGATGAACACTGAAGCTTTCTTT. Amino acid sequence: CATSKGMNTEAFF.

This clonotype has just a few counts. The chain combines TRBV6-1 with TRBJ1-2, with D hard to call. V was cut by 7 bases and J by 2 bases, with 11 bases left in between. Germline lookup yields CDR1 MNHNS and CDR2 SASEGT. The CDR3 is 13 residues long. CDR3 amino acids: CASMGFSNYGYTF. The DNA of the CDR3 is TGTGCCAGCATGGGGTTTTCGAACTATGGCTACACCTTC.

This clonotype showed up just a few times. V usage is TRBV6-1 and J usage is TRBJ1-1, with a possible D match to TRBD1 (5 bases). The CDR3 contains 16 residues. Looked up from germline, CDR1 is MNHNS and CDR2 is SASEGT. The V gene lost 6 bases and the J gene lost 0 bases, with 17 bases spanning the gap. DNA for the CDR3: TGTGCCAGCAGCCGGGACGGCGCCTCGGTGAACACTGAAGCTTTCTTT. Protein product: CASSRDGASVNTEAFF.

Points on this clonotype: This may be a read error, as it is one base from a much larger clone. The chain recombines TRBV6-1 with TRBJ2-5; TRBD2 agrees at 14 bases. Per the germline V gene, CDR1 is MNHNS and CDR2 is SASEGT. This CDR3 comprises 15 residues. The CDR3 region is CTSRLAGGKRETQYF. The CDR3 coding sequence is TGTACCAGCAGACTAGCGGGAGGGAAAAGGGAGACCCAGTACTTC.

This clonotype turned up a few times. This chain uses TRBV12-3 or TRBV12-4 with TRBJ1-6, with unresolved D. V was shortened by 6 bases and J by 4 bases, with 13 bases between the two germline ends. The CDR3 sequence is 15 residues long. The CDR3 sequence is CASRAGRDYNSPLHF. The CDR3 coding sequence is TGTGCCAGCAGGGCCGGACGTGATTATAATTCACCCCTCCACTTT.

Ten or more counts support this clonotype. The gene calls are TRBV28 and TRBJ1-2; the match to TRBD1 covers 8 bases. V gave up 5 bases and J gave up 3 bases; unmatched junction bases: 8. CDR3 size: 15 residues. Germline CDR1 reads MDHEN; CDR2 reads SYDVKM. In DNA, the CDR3 is TGTGCCAGCAGTAATCAAGGACAGGGAGACTATGGCTACACCTTC. Its translation is CASSNQGQGDYGYTF.

The sample holds a few counts of this clonotype. This chain uses TRBV10-3 with TRBJ1-1, with TRBD1 identical over 9 bases. Germline assignment: CDR1 ENHRY and CDR2 SYGVKD. The J segment lost 4 bases and the V segment lost 7 bases, leaving 7 bases of the junction unmatched. This CDR3 comprises 14 residues. CDR3: CAIKEPGQGTEAFF. CDR3 in DNA: TGTGCCATCAAGGAGCCGGGACAGGGCACTGAAGCTTTCTTT.

V usage is TRBV20-1 and J usage is TRBJ2-3, with unresolved D. CDR1 is DFQATT and CDR2 is SNEGSKA in the germline V gene (reference sequence). The CDR3 runs 11 residues. The V end was cut by 1 base, the J end by 5 bases, with 4 bases between. This chain's CDR3 is CSARVRDTQYF. The CDR3 region has the DNA TGCAGTGCTAGAGTCCGAGATACGCAGTATTTT.

The rearrangement uses TRBV20-1 and TRBJ1-2, with TRBD1 matching over 7 bases. This CDR3 has 11 residues. V lost 7 bases and J lost 4; bases outside the gene matches: 3. CDR1 is DFQATT and CDR2 is SNEGSKA in the germline V gene (reference sequence). DNA for the CDR3: TGCAGTGTTTACAGGGGCTATGGCTACACCTTC. Protein sequence: CSVYRGYGYTF.

This chain links TRBV7-6 with TRBJ1-4; 9 positions match TRBD1. The CDR3 extends over 16 amino acids. Germline lookup yields CDR1 SGHVS and CDR2 FNYEAQ. V was pared by 5 bases and J by 7 bases, with 11 bases of the junction left unmatched. Here the CDR3 reads CASSRLKQGAFEKLFF. CDR3 bases: TGTGCCAGCAGCCGGCTCAAACAGGGGGCGTTTGAAAAACTGTTTTTT.

This clonotype showed up just a few times. This chain joins TRBV15 and TRBJ1-5, with D unresolved. Trimming shortened V by 0 bases and J by 2 bases, and 8 bases separated the two germline ends. The CDR3 length is 15 residues. Germline values: CDR1 LNHNV, CDR2 YYDKDF (reference sequence). The CDR3 nucleotides are TGTGCCACCAGCAGAGATAGCGTTGGCAATCAGCCCCAGCATTTT. This translates into CATSRDSVGNQPQHF.

This rearrangement joins TRBV7-3 to TRBJ1-1; D is unresolved. V lost 7 bases, J lost 0 bases, and 9 bases lay in between. Germline V CDR1 and CDR2: SGHTA, FQGTGA. This CDR3 has 13 residues. CDR3 coding DNA: TGTGCCAGCATCCCAGGTATGAACACTGAAGCTTTCTTT. Protein sequence: CASIPGMNTEAFF.

This clonotype came up many times. V is TRBV12-3 or TRBV12-4 and J is TRBJ1-1, with 7 bases that match TRBD1. There are 17 residues in the CDR3. The V segment lost 7 bases and the J segment 3 bases; nucleotides outside the gene matches: 17. CDR3 region: CASTSDRLSDRYTEAFF. The DNA for the CDR3 is TGTGCCAGCACCTCGGACAGGCTCTCCGATAGGTACACTGAAGCTTTCTTT.

The chain has TRBV5-1 and TRBJ2-7; TRBD2 matches 10 bases. Germline trimming cut 0 bases from V and 6 bases from J; bases unmatched to any gene: 12. The CDR3 loop spans 17 amino acids. Germline V gene data show CDR1 as SGHRS and CDR2 as YFSETQ. CDR3 sequence reads: CASSLGPSGSNLGEQYF. In nucleotides, the CDR3 is TGCGCCAGCAGCTTGGGACCTAGCGGGAGTAACCTGGGCGAGCAGTACTTC.

This clonotype was counted a few times. The chain employs TRBV12-3 or TRBV12-4 and TRBJ2-4; TRBD2 matches at 7 bases. With 6 bases clipped from V and 0 bases from J, the junction kept 5 bases outside the gene matches. This CDR3 has 15 residues. In nucleotides, the CDR3 is TGTGCCAGCAGCCGGGAGGAAATAGCCAAAAACATTCAGTACTTC. Translating it yields CASSREEIAKNIQYF.

The chain is built from TRBV3-1 and TRBJ1-2; D might be TRBD1 (5 bases). Trimming removed 2 bases from V and 4 bases from J, with 14 bases in between. Germline V lookup: CDR1 LGHDT, CDR2 YNNKEL (reference sequence). CDR3 length: 15 amino acids. The CDR3 nucleotides read TGTGCCAGCAGCCAAAGCCTTCGGGGGGGCTATGGCTACACCTTC. Translating gives CASSQSLRGGYGYTF.

The CDR3 loop is CASNFGTNYGYTF. CDR3 nucleotide sequence: TGTGCCAGCAATTTCGGCACAAACTATGGCTACACCTTC. This chain connects TRBV12-3 or TRBV12-4 to TRBJ1-2; D is ambiguous. The CDR3 is 13 residues long. Trimming removed 7 bases from V and 2 bases from J, with 11 bases in between.

V gene TRBV2 combines with J gene TRBJ1-3; D unresolved. Germline assignment: CDR1 SNHLY and CDR2 FYNNEI. V lost 6 bases and J 0 bases, leaving 12 bases between the germline ends. The CDR3 is 15 amino acids. The chain's CDR3 is CASRATAFSGNTIYF. The CDR3 nucleotides are TGTGCCAGCAGGGCCACAGCGTTCTCTGGAAACACCATATATTTT.

This chain joins TRBV20-1 and TRBJ1-1, with no clear D. The V gene's germline CDR1 is DFQATT and CDR2 SNEGSKA (reference sequence). V was trimmed by 6 bases and J by 10 bases, leaving 24 bases between them. The CDR3 runs 14 residues. The CDR3 region has the DNA TGCAGTGCCCCAATTCGACCAATCCGGTTCGGAGCTTTCTTT. Its protein is CSAPIRPIRFGAFF.